Below are 17 T cell receptor beta chains sequenced from a single sample in a study of glioma-infiltrating T cells after dendritic cell vaccination. Clones were sequenced by immunoSEQ multiplex PCR, and TCRdb holds only the in-frame ones, with some missing. The top ten clones hold approximately 8.5% of a sample with roughly 68,000 clones, around 86% of them seen once. The specimen comprised blood, sampled before dendritic cell vaccination. Every receptor here comes from a human donor with glioblastoma.

The chain couples TRBV29-1 to TRBJ2-7, with TRBD1 matching 9 bases. The CDR3 consists of 15 residues. CDR1 is SQVTM, CDR2 ANQGSEA, per germline. J was trimmed by 3 bases and V by 7 bases; bases with no gene match: 13. In DNA form, the CDR3 reads TGCAGCGCTGGTCGGAGCCCGGGACAGGGCTACGAGCAGTACTTC. This encodes CSAGRSPGQGYEQYF.

The chain combines TRBV19 with TRBJ2-2, with 7 nucleotides matching TRBD1. The CDR3 contains 15 residues. The germline CDR1 and CDR2 sequences are LNHDA and SQIVND (reference sequence). The V and J ends lost 7 bases and 4 bases, in that order; junction bases with no gene match: 9. In DNA form, the CDR3 reads TGTGCCAGTACCTATACAGGGGAGAGCACCGGGGAGCTGTTTTTT. It encodes CASTYTGESTGELFF.

The V gene is TRBV5-6, the J gene TRBJ1-1; 8 nucleotides line up with TRBD1. This CDR3 contains 11 residues. With 7 bases clipped from V and 8 bases from J, the junction kept 4 bases outside the gene matches. Germline V gene lookup returns CDR1 SGHDT and CDR2 YYEEEE. The CDR3 region has the DNA TGTGCCAGCCTCGGACAGGGAGAAGCTTTCTTT. It specifies CASLGQGEAFF.

The chain has TRBV28 and TRBJ1-2, with 8 bases that match TRBD1. V dropped 10 bases and J dropped 4; count of bases not matched to a gene: 8. The CDR3 totals 13 residues. Germline values: CDR1 MDHEN, CDR2 SYDVKM. CDR3 amino acids: CATQGALSYGYTF. The CDR3 coding sequence is TGTGCCACCCAGGGGGCGCTGAGCTATGGCTACACCTTC.

The V gene is TRBV5-1, the J gene TRBJ2-7, with D hard to call. V lost 3 bases and J lost 7, with 17 bases in between. Per the germline V gene, CDR1 is SGHRS and CDR2 is YFSETQ. The CDR3 totals 14 residues. This CDR3 is CASSSQTLVGEQYF. CDR3 bases: TGCGCCAGCAGCTCCCAGACTCTGGTAGGTGAGCAGTACTTC.

V usage is TRBV2 and J usage is TRBJ1-6, with D possibly TRBD1 on 5 matching bases. Trimming removed 0 bases from V and 9 bases from J, with 9 bases in between. Germline V CDR1 and CDR2: SNHLY, FYNNEI. CDR3 length: 14 residues. CDR3 DNA: TGTGCCAGCAGTGAAGCGATAAGGGGTTCACCCCTCCACTTT. Amino acids: CASSEAIRGSPLHF.

This clone was picked up a small number of times. The chain is built from TRBV19 and TRBJ1-5; D is undetermined. The CDR3 length is 16 residues. V lost 6 bases and J 7 bases, leaving 22 bases between the germline ends. Germline V gene lookup returns CDR1 LNHDA and CDR2 SQIVND (reference sequence). DNA of the CDR3: TGTGCCAGTAGGCCAGTGGCCTCCTCCAGCGCCCAGCCCCAGCATTTT. Amino acids: CASRPVASSSAQPQHF.

The V gene is TRBV27, the J gene TRBJ2-7; D is unclear. Germline CDR1 reads MNHEY; CDR2 reads SMNVEV (reference sequence). The CDR3 contains 14 residues. The V and J ends lost 9 bases and 3 bases respectively, with 18 bases between them. This CDR3 reads CASSERVLLYEQYF. As DNA, the CDR3 is TGTGCCAGTTCAGAACGGGTACTTCTCTACGAGCAGTACTTC.

This clone appeared once. The chain links TRBV28 to TRBJ1-1, with TRBD1 as a possible D gene (6 bases). The CDR3 loop spans 14 amino acids. Trimming took 4 bases from V and 2 from J, leaving 11 bases between them. The germline V gene has CDR1 MDHEN and CDR2 SYDVKM. The CDR3 bases are TGTGCCAGCAGTTCGACAGGACGCAACACTGAAGCTTTCTTT. Translated: CASSSTGRNTEAFF.

V and J are TRBV7-2 and TRBJ1-5, with D perhaps TRBD1 (6 bases). In germline, CDR1 is SGHTA, CDR2 FQGNSA. This CDR3 has 15 amino acids. Trimming cost V 4 bases and J 6 bases, with 16 bases left between them. The CDR3 DNA reads as TGTGCCAGCAGCTCGGGGGGCGGGACGGGTCAGCCCCAGCATTTT. Residues: CASSSGGGTGQPQHF.

The gene calls are TRBV19 and TRBJ2-1; 7 bases align to TRBD2. This CDR3 contains 14 residues. Per germline, CDR1 LNHDA and CDR2 SQIVND (reference sequence). The J segment lost 6 bases and the V segment lost 5 bases, leaving 7 bases of the junction unmatched. In DNA, the CDR3 is TGTGCCAGTAGTCCAAGAGCGGGGATCAATGAGCAGTTCTTC. Amino acid sequence: CASSPRAGINEQFF.

DNA of the CDR3: TGTGCCAGCAGCTCTCCATTGACAGGGACCTACGAGCAGTACTTC. This encodes CASSSPLTGTYEQYF. This chain uses TRBV7-8 with TRBJ2-7, with TRBD1 matching over 7 bases. The CDR3 consists of 15 residues. CDR1 and CDR2 from the germline V gene are SGHVS and FQNEAQ. J was trimmed by 2 bases and V by 4 bases; bases with no gene match: 8. Together with reference TRBV7-8 and TRBJ2-7, the CDR3 gives the full variable domain: GAGVSQSPRYKVAKRGQDVALRCDPISGHVSLFWYQQALGQGPEFLTYFQNEAQLDKSGLPSDRFFAERPEGSVSTLKIQRTQQEDSAVYLCASSSPLTGTYEQYFGPGTRLTVT.

This clone appeared a single time. The chain carries TRBV7-9 and TRBJ2-5, with TRBD2 as a possible D gene (5 bases). There are 13 residues in the CDR3. The germline CDR1 and CDR2 sequences are SEHNR and FQNEAQ (reference sequence). Trimming took 5 bases from V and 5 from J, leaving 12 bases between them. CDR3 sequence: CASSPGVRETQYF. In DNA form, the CDR3 reads TGTGCCAGCAGCCCCGGGGTCCGTGAGACCCAGTACTTC.

The chain combines TRBV7-8 with TRBJ1-1; 9 positions agree with TRBD1. The CDR3 runs to 13 residues. The trim removed 8 bases at V and 0 bases at J, leaving 1 base unmatched. Germline CDR1 SGHVS, CDR2 FQNEAQ. The CDR3 region is CASGDRVNTEAFF. The CDR3 DNA reads TGTGCCAGCGGGGACAGGGTGAACACTGAAGCTTTCTTT. The full variable domain, rest sourced from reference TRBV7-8 and TRBJ1-1, is GAGVSQSPRYKVAKRGQDVALRCDPISGHVSLFWYQQALGQGPEFLTYFQNEAQLDKSGLPSDRFFAERPEGSVSTLKIQRTQQEDSAVYLCASGDRVNTEAFFGQGTRLTVV.

The rearrangement joins TRBV29-1 to TRBJ2-7, with D uncertain. The V gene's germline CDR1 is SQVTM and CDR2 ANQGSEA. The CDR3 spans 13 residues. V was shortened by 1 base and J by 2 bases, with 9 bases between the two germline ends. CDR3 in amino acids: CSVEGGGAYEQYF. DNA of the CDR3: TGCAGCGTTGAAGGTGGCGGAGCCTACGAGCAGTACTTC.

The chain couples TRBV7-9 to TRBJ2-3; 10 positions match TRBD1. The junction had 7 bases not matched to a gene; V was cut back by 2 bases and J by 5 bases. The germline V gene has CDR1 SEHNR and CDR2 FQNEAQ (reference sequence). This CDR3 has 16 residues. CDR3 residues: CASSLRGTGVEDTQYF. The CDR3 bases are TGTGCCAGCAGCTTAAGGGGGACAGGGGTAGAAGATACGCAGTATTTT. Looking up the rest from reference TRBV7-9 and TRBJ2-3 gives the full variable domain: DTGVSQNPRHKITKRGQNVTFRCDPISEHNRLYWYRQTLGQGPEFLTYFQNEAQLEKSRLLSDRFSAERPKGSFSTLEIQRTEQGDSAMYLCASSLRGTGVEDTQYFGPGTRLTVL.

The chain is built from TRBV6-5 and TRBJ1-1; D is unclear. V lost 8 bases and J lost 3, with 7 bases in between. The CDR3 has 11 residues. Germline V CDR1 and CDR2: MNHEY, SVGAGI. CDR3 loop: CASGRDTEAFF. As DNA, the CDR3 is TGTGCCAGCGGGAGGGACACTGAAGCTTTCTTT.